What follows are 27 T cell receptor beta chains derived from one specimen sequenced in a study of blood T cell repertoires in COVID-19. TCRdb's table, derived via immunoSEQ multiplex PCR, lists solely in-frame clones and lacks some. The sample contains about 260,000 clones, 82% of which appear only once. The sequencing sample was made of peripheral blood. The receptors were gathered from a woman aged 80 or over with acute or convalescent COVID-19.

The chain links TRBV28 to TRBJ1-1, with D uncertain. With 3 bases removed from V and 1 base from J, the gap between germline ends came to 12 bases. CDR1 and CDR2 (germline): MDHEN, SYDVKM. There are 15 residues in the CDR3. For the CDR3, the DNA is TGTGCCAGCAGTTTGTCCGAGGGTAGGAACACTGAAGCTTTCTTT. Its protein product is CASSLSEGRNTEAFF.

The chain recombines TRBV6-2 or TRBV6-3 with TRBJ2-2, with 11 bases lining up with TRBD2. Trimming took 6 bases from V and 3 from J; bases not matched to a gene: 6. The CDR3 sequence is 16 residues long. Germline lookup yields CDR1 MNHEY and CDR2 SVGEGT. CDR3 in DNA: TGTGCCAGCAGCCCCCTTAGCGGGAGGGACACCGGGGAGCTGTTTTTT. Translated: CASSPLSGRDTGELFF.

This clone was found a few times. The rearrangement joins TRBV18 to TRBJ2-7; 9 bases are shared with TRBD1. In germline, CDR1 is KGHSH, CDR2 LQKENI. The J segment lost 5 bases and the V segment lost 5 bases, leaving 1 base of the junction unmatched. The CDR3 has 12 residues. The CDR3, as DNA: TGTGCCAGCTCAGGGACAGGGAACGAGCAGTACTTC. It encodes CASSGTGNEQYF.

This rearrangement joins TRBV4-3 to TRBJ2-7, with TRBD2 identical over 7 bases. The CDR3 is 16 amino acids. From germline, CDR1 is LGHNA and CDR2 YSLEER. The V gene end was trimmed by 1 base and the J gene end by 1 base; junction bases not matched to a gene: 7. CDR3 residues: CASSQVGGSRSYEQYF. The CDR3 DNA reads TGCGCCAGCAGCCAAGTAGGCGGGAGTCGGTCCTACGAGCAGTACTTC.

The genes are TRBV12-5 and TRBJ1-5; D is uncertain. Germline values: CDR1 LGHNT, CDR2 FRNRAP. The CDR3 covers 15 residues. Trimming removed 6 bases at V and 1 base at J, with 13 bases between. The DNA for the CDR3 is TGTGCTAGTGGGGGAGTTTTTTCGAGCAATCAGCCCCAGCATTTT. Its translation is CASGGVFSSNQPQHF.

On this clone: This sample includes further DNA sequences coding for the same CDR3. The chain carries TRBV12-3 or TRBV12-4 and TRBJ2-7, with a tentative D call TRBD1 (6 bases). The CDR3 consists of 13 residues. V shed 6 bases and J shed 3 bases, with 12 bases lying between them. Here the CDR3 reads CASSLGQFYEQYF. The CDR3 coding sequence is TGTGCCAGCAGCCTCGGACAGTTCTACGAGCAGTACTTC.

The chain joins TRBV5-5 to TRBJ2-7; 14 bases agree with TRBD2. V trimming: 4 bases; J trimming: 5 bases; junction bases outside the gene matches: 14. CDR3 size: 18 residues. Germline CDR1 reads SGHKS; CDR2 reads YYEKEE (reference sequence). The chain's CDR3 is CASSPTVGLAGGTHEQYF. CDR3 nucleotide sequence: TGTGCCAGCAGCCCGACGGTAGGACTAGCGGGAGGAACGCACGAGCAGTACTTC.

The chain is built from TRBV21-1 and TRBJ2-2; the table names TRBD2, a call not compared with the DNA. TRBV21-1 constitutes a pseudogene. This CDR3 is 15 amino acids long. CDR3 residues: CASSRKRVSTGELFF. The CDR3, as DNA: TGTGCCAGCAGCAGAAAACGGGTTAGCACCGGGGAGCTGTTTTTT.

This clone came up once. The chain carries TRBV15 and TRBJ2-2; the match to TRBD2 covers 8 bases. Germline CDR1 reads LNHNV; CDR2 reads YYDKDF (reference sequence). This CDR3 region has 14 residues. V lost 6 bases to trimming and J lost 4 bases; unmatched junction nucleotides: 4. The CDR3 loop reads CATRISGATGELFF. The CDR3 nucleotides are TGTGCCACCAGGATTAGCGGGGCCACCGGGGAGCTGTTTTTT.

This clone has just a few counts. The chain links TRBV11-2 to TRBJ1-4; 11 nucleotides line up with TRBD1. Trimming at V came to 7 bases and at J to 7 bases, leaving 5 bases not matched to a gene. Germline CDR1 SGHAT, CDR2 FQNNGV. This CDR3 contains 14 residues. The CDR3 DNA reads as TGTGCCAGCACCCGGGACAGGGGGAGTGAAAAACTGTTTTTT. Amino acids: CASTRDRGSEKLFF.

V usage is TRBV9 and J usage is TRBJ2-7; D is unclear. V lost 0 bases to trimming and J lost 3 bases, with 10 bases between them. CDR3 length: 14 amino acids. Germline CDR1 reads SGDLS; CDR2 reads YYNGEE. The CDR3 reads CASSVDHRGYEQYF. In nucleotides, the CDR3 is TGTGCCAGCAGCGTAGATCACCGCGGCTACGAGCAGTACTTC.

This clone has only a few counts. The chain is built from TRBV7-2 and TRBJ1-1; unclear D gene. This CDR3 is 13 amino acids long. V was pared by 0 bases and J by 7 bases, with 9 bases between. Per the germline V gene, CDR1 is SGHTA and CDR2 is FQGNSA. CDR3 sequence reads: CASSLAGGIEAFF. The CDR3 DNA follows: TGTGCCAGCAGCTTAGCGGGAGGGATTGAAGCTTTCTTT.

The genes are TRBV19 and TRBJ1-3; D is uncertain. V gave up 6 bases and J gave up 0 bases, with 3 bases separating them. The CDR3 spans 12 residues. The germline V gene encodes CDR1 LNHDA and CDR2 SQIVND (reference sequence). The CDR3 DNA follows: TGTGCCAGTAGCAACTCTGGAAACACCATATATTTT. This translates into CASSNSGNTIYF.

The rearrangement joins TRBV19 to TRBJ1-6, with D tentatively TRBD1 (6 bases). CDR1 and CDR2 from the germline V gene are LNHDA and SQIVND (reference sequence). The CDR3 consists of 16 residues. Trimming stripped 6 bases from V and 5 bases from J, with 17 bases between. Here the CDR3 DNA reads TGTGCCAGTAGACCCCTGACAGGAGCGAATAATTCACCCCTCCACTTT. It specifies CASRPLTGANNSPLHF.

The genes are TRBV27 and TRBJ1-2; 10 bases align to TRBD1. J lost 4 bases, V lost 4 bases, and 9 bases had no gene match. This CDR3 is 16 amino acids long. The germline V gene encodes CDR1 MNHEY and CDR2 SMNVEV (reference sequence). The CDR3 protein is CASSSLDRGRGYGYTF. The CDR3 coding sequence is TGTGCCAGCAGTTCCCTCGACAGGGGGCGAGGCTATGGCTACACCTTC.

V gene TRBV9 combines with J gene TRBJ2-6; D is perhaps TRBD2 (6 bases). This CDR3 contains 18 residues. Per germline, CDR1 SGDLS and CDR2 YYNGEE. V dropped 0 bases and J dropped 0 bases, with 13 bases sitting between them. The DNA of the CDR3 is TGTGCCAGCAGCGTAGCGGAGGGATCCAACTCTGGGGCCAACGTCCTGACTTTC. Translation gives CASSVAEGSNSGANVLTF.

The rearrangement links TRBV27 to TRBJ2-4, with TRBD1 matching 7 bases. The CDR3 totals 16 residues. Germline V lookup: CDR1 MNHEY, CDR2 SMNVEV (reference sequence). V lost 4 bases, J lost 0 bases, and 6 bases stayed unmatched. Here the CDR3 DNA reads TGTGCCAGCAGTTCCCCGGGACAGATAGCCAAAAACATTCAGTACTTC. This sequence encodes CASSSPGQIAKNIQYF.

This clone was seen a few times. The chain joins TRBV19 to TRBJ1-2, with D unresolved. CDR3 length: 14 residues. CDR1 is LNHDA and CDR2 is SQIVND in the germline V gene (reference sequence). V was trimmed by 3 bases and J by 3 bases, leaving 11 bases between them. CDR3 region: CASSMGSVYYGYTF. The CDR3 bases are TGTGCCAGTAGTATGGGGAGTGTTTACTATGGCTACACCTTC.

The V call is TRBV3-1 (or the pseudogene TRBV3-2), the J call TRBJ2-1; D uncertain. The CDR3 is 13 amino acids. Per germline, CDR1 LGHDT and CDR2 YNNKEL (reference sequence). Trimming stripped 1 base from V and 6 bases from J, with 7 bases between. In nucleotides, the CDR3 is TGTGCCAGCAGCCAAGCAAGTAGCAATGAGCAGTTCTTC. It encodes CASSQASSNEQFF.

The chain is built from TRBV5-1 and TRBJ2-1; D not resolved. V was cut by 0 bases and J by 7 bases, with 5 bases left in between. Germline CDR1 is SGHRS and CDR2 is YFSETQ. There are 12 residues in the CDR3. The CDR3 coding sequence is TGCGCCAGCAGCTTGGTAGCTAATGAGCAGTTCTTC. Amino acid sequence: CASSLVANEQFF.

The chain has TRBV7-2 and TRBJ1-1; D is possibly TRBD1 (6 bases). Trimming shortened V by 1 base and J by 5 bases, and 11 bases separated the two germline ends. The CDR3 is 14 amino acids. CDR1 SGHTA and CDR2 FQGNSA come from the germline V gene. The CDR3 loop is CASSLGRGGTEAFF. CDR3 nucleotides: TGTGCCAGCAGCTTAGGGAGGGGGGGGACTGAAGCTTTCTTT.

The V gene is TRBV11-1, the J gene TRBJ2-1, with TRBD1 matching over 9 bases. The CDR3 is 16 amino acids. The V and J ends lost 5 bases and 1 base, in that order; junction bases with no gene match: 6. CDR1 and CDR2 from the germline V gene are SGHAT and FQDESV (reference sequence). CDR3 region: CASSKRQGGSYNEQFF. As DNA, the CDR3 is TGTGCCAGCAGCAAGAGACAGGGGGGATCCTACAATGAGCAGTTCTTC.

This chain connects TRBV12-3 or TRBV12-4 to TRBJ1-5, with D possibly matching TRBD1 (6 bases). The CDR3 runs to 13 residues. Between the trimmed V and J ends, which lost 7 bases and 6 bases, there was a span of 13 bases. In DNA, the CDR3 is TGTGCCAGCAAGGCAGGGGTGGGTCAGCCCCAGCATTTT. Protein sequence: CASKAGVGQPQHF.

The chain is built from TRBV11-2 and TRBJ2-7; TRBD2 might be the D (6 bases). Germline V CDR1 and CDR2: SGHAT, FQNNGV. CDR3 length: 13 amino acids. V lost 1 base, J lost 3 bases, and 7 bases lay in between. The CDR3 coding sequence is TGTGCCAGCAGCTTAGTTAGCGGCTACGAGCAGTACTTC. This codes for CASSLVSGYEQYF.

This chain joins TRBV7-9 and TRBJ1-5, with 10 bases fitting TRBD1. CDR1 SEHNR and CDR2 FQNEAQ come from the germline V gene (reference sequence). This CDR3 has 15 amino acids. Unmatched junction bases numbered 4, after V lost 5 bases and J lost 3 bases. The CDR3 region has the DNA TGTGCCAGCAGCCCCGGGACAGGGGTCAATCAGCCCCAGCATTTT. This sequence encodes CASSPGTGVNQPQHF.

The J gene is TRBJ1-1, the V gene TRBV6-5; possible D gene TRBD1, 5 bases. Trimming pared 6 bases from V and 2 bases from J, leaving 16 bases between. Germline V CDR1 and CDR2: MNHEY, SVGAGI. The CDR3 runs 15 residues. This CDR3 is CASRAGGNLNTEAFF. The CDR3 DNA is TGTGCCAGCAGGGCTGGGGGGAACTTAAACACTGAAGCTTTCTTT.

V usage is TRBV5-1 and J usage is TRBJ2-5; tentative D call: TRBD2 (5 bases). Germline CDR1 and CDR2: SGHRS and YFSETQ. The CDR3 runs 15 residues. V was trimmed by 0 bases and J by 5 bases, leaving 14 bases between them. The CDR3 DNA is TGCGCCAGCAGCTTGGGTCGAGGGATCGGTGAGACCCAGTACTTC. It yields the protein CASSLGRGIGETQYF.